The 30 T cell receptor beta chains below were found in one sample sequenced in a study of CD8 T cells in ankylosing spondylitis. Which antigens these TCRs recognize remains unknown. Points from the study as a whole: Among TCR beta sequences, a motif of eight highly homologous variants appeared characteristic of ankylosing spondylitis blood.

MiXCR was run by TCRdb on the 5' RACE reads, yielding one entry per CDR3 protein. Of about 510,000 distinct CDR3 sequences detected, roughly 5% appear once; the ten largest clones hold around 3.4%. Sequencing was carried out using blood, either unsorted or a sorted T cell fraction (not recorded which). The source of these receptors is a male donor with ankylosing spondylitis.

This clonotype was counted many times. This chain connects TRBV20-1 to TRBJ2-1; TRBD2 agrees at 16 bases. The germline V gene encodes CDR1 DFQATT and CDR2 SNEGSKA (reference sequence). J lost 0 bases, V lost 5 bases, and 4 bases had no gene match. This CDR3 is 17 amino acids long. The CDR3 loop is CSALGLAGGASYNEQFF. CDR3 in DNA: TGCAGTGCTTTGGGACTAGCGGGAGGGGCCTCCTACAATGAGCAGTTCTTC.

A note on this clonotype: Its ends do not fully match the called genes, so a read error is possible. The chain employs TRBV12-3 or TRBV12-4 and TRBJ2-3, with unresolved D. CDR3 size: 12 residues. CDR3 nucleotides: TGTTCCAGCAGTTCTTACACAGATACGCAGTATTTT. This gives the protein CSSSSYTDTQYF.

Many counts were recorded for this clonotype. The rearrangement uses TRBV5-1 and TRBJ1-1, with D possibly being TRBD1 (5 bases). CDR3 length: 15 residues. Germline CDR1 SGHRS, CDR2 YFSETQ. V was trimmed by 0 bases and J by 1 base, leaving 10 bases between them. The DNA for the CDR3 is TGCGCCAGCAGCTTGGTTCGGGGGGAGAACACTGAAGCTTTCTTT. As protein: CASSLVRGENTEAFF.

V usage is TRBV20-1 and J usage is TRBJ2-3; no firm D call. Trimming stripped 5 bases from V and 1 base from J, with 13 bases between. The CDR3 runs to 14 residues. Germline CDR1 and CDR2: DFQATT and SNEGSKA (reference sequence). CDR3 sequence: CSAPWGPGTDTQYF. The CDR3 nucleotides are TGCAGTGCTCCTTGGGGTCCAGGCACAGATACGCAGTATTTT.

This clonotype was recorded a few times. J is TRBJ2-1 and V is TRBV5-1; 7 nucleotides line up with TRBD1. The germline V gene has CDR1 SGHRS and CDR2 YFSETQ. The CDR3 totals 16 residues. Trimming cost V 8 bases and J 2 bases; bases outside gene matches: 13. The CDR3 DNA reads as TGCGCCAGTATCTTCGAGCCAGGGGGAACCTACAATGAGCAGTTCTTC. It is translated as CASIFEPGGTYNEQFF.

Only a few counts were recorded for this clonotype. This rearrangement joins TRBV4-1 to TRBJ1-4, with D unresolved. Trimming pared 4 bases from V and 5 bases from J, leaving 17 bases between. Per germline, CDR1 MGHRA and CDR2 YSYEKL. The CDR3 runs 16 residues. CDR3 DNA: TGCGCCAGCAGCCGGCTCCAACAGTTACCCAATGAAAAACTGTTTTTT. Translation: CASSRLQQLPNEKLFF.

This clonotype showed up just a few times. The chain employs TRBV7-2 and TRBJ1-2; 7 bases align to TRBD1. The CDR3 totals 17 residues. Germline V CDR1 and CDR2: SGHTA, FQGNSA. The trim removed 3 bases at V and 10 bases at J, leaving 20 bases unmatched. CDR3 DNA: TGTGCCAGCAGCTTTTTCCCCCTGAGCGGGACAGCTGATCACTACACCTTC. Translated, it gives CASSFFPLSGTADHYTF.

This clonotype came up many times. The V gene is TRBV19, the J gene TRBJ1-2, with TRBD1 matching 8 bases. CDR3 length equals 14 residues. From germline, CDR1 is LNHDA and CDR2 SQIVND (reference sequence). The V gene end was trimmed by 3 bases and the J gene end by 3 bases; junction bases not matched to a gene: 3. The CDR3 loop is CASSIPGQDYGYTF. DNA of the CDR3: TGTGCCAGTAGTATTCCGGGACAGGACTATGGCTACACCTTC.

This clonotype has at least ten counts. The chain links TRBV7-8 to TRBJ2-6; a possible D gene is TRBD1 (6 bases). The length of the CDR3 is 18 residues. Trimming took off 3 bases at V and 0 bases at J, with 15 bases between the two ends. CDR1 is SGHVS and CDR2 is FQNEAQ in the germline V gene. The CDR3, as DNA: TGTGCCAGCAGCTTTGGGGGCAGGTATAGCTCTGGGGCCAACGTCCTGACTTTC. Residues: CASSFGGRYSSGANVLTF.

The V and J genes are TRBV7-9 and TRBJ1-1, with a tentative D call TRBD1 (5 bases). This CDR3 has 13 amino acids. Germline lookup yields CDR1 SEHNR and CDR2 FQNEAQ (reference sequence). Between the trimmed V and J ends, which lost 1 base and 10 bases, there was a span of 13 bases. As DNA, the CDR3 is TGTGCCAGCAGCTTAGGGGGACGTCCTACAGCTTTCTTT. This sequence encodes CASSLGGRPTAFF. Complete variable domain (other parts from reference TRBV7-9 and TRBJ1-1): DTGVSQNPRHKITKRGQNVTFRCDPISEHNRLYWYRQTLGQGPEFLTYFQNEAQLEKSRLLSDRFSAERPKGSFSTLEIQRTEQGDSAMYLCASSLGGRPTAFFGQGTRLTVV.

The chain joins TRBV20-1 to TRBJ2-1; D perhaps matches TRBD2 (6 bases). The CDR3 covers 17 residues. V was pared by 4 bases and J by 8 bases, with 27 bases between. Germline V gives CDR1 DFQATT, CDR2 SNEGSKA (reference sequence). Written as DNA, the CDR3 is TGCAGTGCTACCGGGGGAAACGGTGCCCCACTGATATATGAGCAGTTCTTC. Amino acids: CSATGGNGAPLIYEQFF.

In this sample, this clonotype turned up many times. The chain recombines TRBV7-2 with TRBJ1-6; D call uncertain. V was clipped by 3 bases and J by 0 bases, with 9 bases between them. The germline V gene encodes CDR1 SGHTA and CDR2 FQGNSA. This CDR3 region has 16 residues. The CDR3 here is CASSFRPSSYNSPLHF. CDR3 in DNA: TGTGCCAGCAGCTTCAGGCCGAGCTCCTATAATTCACCCCTCCACTTT.

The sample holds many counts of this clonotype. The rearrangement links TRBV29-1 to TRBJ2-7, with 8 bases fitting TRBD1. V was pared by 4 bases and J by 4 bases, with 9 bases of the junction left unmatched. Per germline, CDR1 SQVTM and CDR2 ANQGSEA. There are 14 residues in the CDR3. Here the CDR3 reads CSVVWTGLVYEQYF. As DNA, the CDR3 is TGCAGCGTTGTATGGACAGGGTTGGTATACGAGCAGTACTTC.

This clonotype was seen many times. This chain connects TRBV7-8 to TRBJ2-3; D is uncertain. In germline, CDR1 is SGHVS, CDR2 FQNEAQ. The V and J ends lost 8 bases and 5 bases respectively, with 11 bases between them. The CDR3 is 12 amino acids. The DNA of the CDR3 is TGTGCCAGCGGGTTTGGGGTAGATACGCAGTATTTT. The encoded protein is CASGFGVDTQYF.

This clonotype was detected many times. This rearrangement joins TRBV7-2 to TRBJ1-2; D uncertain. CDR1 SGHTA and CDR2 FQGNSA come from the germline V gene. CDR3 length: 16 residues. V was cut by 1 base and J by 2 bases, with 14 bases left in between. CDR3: CASSLGPRPSNYGYTF. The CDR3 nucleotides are TGTGCCAGCAGCTTAGGCCCCCGACCTTCCAACTATGGCTACACCTTC. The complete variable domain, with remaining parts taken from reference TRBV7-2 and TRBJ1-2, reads GAGVSQSPSNKVTEKGKDVELRCDPISGHTALYWYRQSLGQGLEFLIYFQGNSAPDKSGLPSDRFSAERTGGSVSTLTIQRTQQEDSAVYLCASSLGPRPSNYGYTFGSGTRLTVV.

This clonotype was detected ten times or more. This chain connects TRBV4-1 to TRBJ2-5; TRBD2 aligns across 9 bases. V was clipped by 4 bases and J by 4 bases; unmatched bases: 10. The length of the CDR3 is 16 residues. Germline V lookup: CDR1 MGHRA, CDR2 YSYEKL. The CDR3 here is CASSPRLAAARETQYF. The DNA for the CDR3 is TGCGCCAGCAGCCCTAGACTAGCGGCGGCCCGAGAGACCCAGTACTTC.

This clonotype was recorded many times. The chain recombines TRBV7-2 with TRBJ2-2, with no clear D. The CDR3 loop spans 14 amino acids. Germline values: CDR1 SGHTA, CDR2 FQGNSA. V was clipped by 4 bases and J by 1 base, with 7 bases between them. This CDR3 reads CASSSWWNTGELFF. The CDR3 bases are TGTGCCAGCAGCTCGTGGTGGAACACCGGGGAGCTGTTTTTT.

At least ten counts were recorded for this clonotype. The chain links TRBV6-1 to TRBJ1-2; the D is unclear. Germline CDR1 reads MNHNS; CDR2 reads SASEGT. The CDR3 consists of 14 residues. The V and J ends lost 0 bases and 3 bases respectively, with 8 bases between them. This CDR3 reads CASSEAGGYYGYTF. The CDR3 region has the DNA TGTGCCAGCAGTGAAGCCGGCGGCTACTATGGCTACACCTTC.

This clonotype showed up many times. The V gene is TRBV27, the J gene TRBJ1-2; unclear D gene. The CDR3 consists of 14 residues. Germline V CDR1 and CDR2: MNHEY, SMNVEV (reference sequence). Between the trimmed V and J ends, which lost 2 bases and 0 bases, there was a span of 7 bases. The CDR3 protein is CASSLMPANYGYTF. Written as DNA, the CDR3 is TGTGCCAGCAGTTTAATGCCAGCTAACTATGGCTACACCTTC.

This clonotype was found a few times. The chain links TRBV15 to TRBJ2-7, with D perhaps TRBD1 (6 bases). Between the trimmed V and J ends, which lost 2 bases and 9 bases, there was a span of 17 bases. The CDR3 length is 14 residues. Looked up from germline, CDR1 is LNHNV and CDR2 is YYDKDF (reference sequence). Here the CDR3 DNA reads TGTGCCACCAGCAGACTTCGGGACACCGAAGGGCAGTACTTC. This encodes CATSRLRDTEGQYF.

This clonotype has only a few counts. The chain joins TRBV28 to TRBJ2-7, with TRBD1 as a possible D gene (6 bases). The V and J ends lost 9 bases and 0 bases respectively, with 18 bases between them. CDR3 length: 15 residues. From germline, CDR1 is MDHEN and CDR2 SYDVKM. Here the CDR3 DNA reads TGTGCCAGTATGACAGGTCCTTATAGCTCCTACGAGCAGTACTTC. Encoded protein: CASMTGPYSSYEQYF.

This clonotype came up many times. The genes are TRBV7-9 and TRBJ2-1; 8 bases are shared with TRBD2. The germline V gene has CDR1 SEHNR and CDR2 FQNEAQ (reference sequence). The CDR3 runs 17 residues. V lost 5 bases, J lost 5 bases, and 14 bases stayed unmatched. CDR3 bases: TGTGCCAGCAGCCGAGGAGGAGTAGCGGGGATTCACAATGAGCAGTTCTTC. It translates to CASSRGGVAGIHNEQFF.

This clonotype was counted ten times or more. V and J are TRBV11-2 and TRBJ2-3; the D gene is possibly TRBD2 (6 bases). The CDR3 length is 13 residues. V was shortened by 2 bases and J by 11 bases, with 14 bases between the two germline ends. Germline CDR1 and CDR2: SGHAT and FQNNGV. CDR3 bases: TGTGCCAGCAGCTTAAGTTGGAGGGAGGAGCAGTATTTT. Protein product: CASSLSWREEQYF. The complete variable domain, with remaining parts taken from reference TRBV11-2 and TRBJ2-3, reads EAGVAQSPRYKIIEKRQSVAFWCNPISGHATLYWYQQILGQGPKLLIQFQNNGVVDDSQLPKDRFSAERLKGVDSTLKIQPAKLEDSAVYLCASSLSWREEQYFGPGTRLTVL.

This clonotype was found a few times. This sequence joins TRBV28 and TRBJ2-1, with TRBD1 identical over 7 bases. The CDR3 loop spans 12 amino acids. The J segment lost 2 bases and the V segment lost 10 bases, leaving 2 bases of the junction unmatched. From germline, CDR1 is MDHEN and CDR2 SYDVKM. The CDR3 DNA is TGTGCCACAGGGGGTACCTACAATGAGCAGTTCTTC. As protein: CATGGTYNEQFF.

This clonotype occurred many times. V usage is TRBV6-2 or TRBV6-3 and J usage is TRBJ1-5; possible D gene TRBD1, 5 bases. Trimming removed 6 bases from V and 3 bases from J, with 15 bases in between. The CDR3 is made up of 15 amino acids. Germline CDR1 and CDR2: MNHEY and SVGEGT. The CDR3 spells CASSLYAGVNQPQHF. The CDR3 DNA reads TGTGCCAGCAGCCTCTATGCGGGGGTCAATCAGCCCCAGCATTTT.

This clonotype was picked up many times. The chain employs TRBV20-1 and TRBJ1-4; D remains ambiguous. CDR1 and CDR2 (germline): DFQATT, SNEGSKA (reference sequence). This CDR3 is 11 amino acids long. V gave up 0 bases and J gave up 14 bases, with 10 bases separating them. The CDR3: CSARDKGSLFF. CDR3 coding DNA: TGCAGTGCTAGAGATAAGGGAAGTCTGTTTTTT.

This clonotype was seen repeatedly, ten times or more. CDR3 nucleotide sequence: TGTGCCACCCGAACCGGGGCCAACTATGGCTACACCTTC. Protein product: CATRTGANYGYTF. This chain uses TRBV7-2 with TRBJ1-2; perhaps TRBD1 as D (5 bases). This CDR3 is built from 13 residues. Germline V gene data show CDR1 as SGHTA and CDR2 as FQGNSA. Between the trimmed V and J ends, which lost 10 bases and 2 bases, there was a span of 14 bases.

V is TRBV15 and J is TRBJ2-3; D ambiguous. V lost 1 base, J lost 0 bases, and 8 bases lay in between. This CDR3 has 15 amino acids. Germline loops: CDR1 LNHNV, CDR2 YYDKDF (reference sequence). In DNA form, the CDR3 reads TGTGCCACCAGCAGAGGACTGTCAAGCACAGATACGCAGTATTTT. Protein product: CATSRGLSSTDTQYF.

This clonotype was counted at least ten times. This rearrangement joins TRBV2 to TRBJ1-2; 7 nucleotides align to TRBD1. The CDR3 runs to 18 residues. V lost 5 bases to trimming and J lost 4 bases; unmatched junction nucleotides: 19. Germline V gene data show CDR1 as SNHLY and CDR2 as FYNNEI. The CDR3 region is CASSQTQGGRTELYGYTF. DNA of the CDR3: TGTGCCAGCAGTCAAACCCAGGGGGGGAGGACGGAGCTCTATGGCTACACCTTC.

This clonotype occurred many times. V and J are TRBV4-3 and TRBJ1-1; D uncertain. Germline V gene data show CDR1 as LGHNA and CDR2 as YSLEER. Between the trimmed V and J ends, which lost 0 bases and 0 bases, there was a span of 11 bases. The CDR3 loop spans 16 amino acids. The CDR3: CASSQDPIQVNTEAFF. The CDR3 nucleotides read TGCGCCAGCAGCCAAGATCCAATTCAGGTGAACACTGAAGCTTTCTTT.